Listed here are 17 T cell receptor beta chains from one sample, sequenced in a study of CD8 T cells in ankylosing spondylitis. In TCRdb, the 5' RACE reads were re-called with MiXCR into one record per CDR3 protein. The sample consists of roughly 230,000 distinct CDR3 sequences, about 20% of them appearing once. The sequenced sample consisted of blood, either unsorted or a sorted T cell fraction (not recorded which). These receptors were obtained from a male donor with ankylosing spondylitis or in good health (not recorded which).

V gene TRBV7-9 combines with J gene TRBJ2-4, with unresolved D. Germline V gene data show CDR1 as SEHNR and CDR2 as FQNEAQ (reference sequence). CDR3 length equals 13 residues. V lost 5 bases, J lost 8 bases, and 13 bases lay in between. The CDR3 DNA is TGTGCCAGCAGCGCCCCACTTGGGGACATTCAGTACTTC. Encoded protein: CASSAPLGDIQYF.

Ten or more counts support this clonotype. The V call is TRBV5-1, the J call TRBJ2-3; D is unresolved. The CDR3 length is 14 residues. Germline V gene lookup returns CDR1 SGHRS and CDR2 YFSETQ. V was clipped by 0 bases and J by 6 bases, with 11 bases between them. The CDR3 sequence: CASSLGGLTDTQYF. The CDR3 DNA follows: TGCGCCAGCAGCTTGGGAGGTCTCACGGATACGCAGTATTTT.

This clonotype was counted between two and nine times. The chain joins TRBV25-1 to TRBJ1-6, with 8 bases lining up with TRBD1. The CDR3 spans 15 residues. The ends lost 4 bases at V and 8 bases at J; junction bases unmatched: 7. Germline V gene lookup returns CDR1 MGHDK and CDR2 SYGVNS. CDR3 loop: CASSATGTGYSPLHF. The CDR3 DNA reads TGTGCCAGCAGTGCCACCGGGACAGGCTATTCACCCCTCCACTTT.

This clonotype came up a few times. This chain joins TRBV7-2 and TRBJ2-2; TRBD2 matches at 9 bases. In germline, CDR1 is SGHTA, CDR2 FQGNSA. V was pared by 5 bases and J by 6 bases, with 10 bases of the junction left unmatched. This CDR3 is 16 amino acids long. Here the CDR3 DNA reads TGTGCCAGCAGCCACACAGCGGGAGGTCATTCCGGGGAGCTGTTTTTT. Encoded protein: CASSHTAGGHSGELFF. Filled out from reference TRBV7-2 and TRBJ2-2, the complete variable domain reads GAGVSQSPSNKVTEKGKDVELRCDPISGHTALYWYRQSLGQGLEFLIYFQGNSAPDKSGLPSDRFSAERTGGSVSTLTIQRTQQEDSAVYLCASSHTAGGHSGELFFGEGSRLTVL.

This clonotype was counted only a few times. The genes are TRBV28 and TRBJ2-1; D might be TRBD1 (5 bases). Germline lookup yields CDR1 MDHEN and CDR2 SYDVKM. The CDR3 is 15 residues long. The V and J ends lost 4 bases and 8 bases respectively, with 18 bases between them. CDR3 DNA: TGTGCCAGCAGTTCCGTCAGGGCCCTGGTTGATGAGCAGTTCTTC. It specifies CASSSVRALVDEQFF.

The chain links TRBV5-6 to TRBJ1-1; D gene unclear. The CDR3 loop spans 11 amino acids. V was cut by 6 bases and J by 6 bases, with 9 bases left in between. Germline loops: CDR1 SGHDT, CDR2 YYEEEE. The CDR3 sequence: CASTDGAEAFF. CDR3 bases: TGTGCCAGCACCGACGGGGCTGAAGCTTTCTTT. The full variable domain, completed using reference TRBV5-6 and TRBJ1-1, is DAGVTQSPTHLIKTRGQQVTLRCSPKSGHDTVSWYQQALGQGPQFIFQYYEEEERQRGNFPDRFSGHQFPNYSSELNVNALLLGDSALYLCASTDGAEAFFGQGTRLTVV.

The V gene is TRBV7-9, the J gene TRBJ2-2, with D perhaps matching TRBD2 (6 bases). The V and J ends lost 0 bases and 11 bases respectively, with 19 bases between them. CDR1 is SEHNR, CDR2 FQNEAQ, per germline (reference sequence). CDR3 size: 16 residues. DNA for the CDR3: TGTGCCAGCAGCTTAGCCGAACTAGCTGCGCCGGGAGAGCTGTTTTTT. This sequence encodes CASSLAELAAPGELFF.

This chain joins TRBV12-3 or TRBV12-4 and TRBJ2-2; D possibly corresponds to TRBD1 (6 bases). This CDR3 has 15 amino acids. Between the trimmed V and J ends, which lost 6 bases and 0 bases, there was a span of 11 bases. The CDR3 DNA reads TGTGCCAGCAGACATACAGGGTCGAACACCGGGGAGCTGTTTTTT. Protein sequence: CASRHTGSNTGELFF.

The CDR3 loop is CASSLSLGAAYNEQFF. In DNA, the CDR3 is TGTGCCAGCAGCCTCTCCCTGGGGGCAGCCTACAATGAGCAGTTCTTC. The gene calls are TRBV7-8 and TRBJ2-1, with a possible D match to TRBD1 (6 bases). The CDR3 is made up of 16 amino acids. The germline V gene has CDR1 SGHVS and CDR2 FQNEAQ. V was trimmed by 5 bases and J by 2 bases, leaving 16 bases between them.

The V call is TRBV7-2, the J call TRBJ2-1; D is uncertain. Between the trimmed V and J ends, which lost 4 bases and 7 bases, there was a span of 8 bases. Germline CDR1 reads SGHTA; CDR2 reads FQGNSA. The CDR3 extends over 12 amino acids. CDR3 in DNA: TGTGCCAGCAGCTGGATGGGGAATGAGCAGTTCTTC. This codes for CASSWMGNEQFF.

The V call is TRBV15, the J call TRBJ2-7, with 8 bases identical to TRBD2. In germline, CDR1 is LNHNV, CDR2 YYDKDF (reference sequence). With V trimmed by 0 bases and J by 5 bases, 12 bases remained unmatched. There are 17 residues in the CDR3. This CDR3 is CATSRDLSSGRPHEQYF. The CDR3, as DNA: TGTGCCACCAGCAGAGATCTTTCAAGCGGGAGACCACACGAGCAGTACTTC.

CDR3 region: CASSVGREGGSSEAFF. The CDR3, as DNA: TGTGCCAGCAGCGTAGGGAGAGAGGGAGGGAGCTCTGAAGCTTTCTTT. The rearrangement joins TRBV9 to TRBJ1-1, with D unclear. The CDR3 has 16 amino acids. V dropped 0 bases and J dropped 6 bases, with 18 bases sitting between them. Germline assignment: CDR1 SGDLS and CDR2 YYNGEE.

V usage is TRBV5-1 and J usage is TRBJ2-7; the D gene is possibly TRBD1 (5 bases). Trimming removed 0 bases at V and 6 bases at J, with 19 bases between. Germline CDR1 and CDR2: SGHRS and YFSETQ. The CDR3 is 16 residues long. The CDR3 DNA sequence: TGCGCCAGCAGCTTGGATTGGGCAGGGAACCGTCGCGAGCAGTACTTC. Amino acid sequence: CASSLDWAGNRREQYF.

In this sample, this clonotype turned up many times. This rearrangement joins TRBV29-1 to TRBJ2-7; D remains unclear. V lost 2 bases and J 0 bases, leaving 8 bases between the germline ends. The CDR3 loop spans 13 amino acids. The germline V gene has CDR1 SQVTM and CDR2 ANQGSEA. CDR3 nucleotide sequence: TGCAGCGTTGAACTACTGAACTCCTACGAGCAGTACTTC. This encodes CSVELLNSYEQYF.

Only a few counts were recorded for this clonotype. The V and J genes are TRBV4-2 and TRBJ1-3; no clear D gene. V was shortened by 3 bases and J by 3 bases, with 9 bases between the two germline ends. Per germline, CDR1 LGHNA and CDR2 YNFKEQ. The CDR3 is made up of 14 amino acids. This chain's CDR3 is CASSHIRDGNTIYF. The CDR3 DNA sequence: TGTGCCAGCAGCCACATAAGGGATGGAAACACCATATATTTT.

This clonotype was counted only a few times. The V call is TRBV4-2, the J call TRBJ2-7; 13 positions agree with TRBD2. Germline CDR1 and CDR2: LGHNA and YNFKEQ. The CDR3 totals 20 residues. Germline trimming cut 0 bases from V and 2 bases from J; bases unmatched to any gene: 13. The CDR3 nucleotides read TGTGCCAGCAGCCAAGAAGGACAACTAGCGGGAGGGGAATCTCCCTACGAGCAGTACTTC. It encodes CASSQEGQLAGGESPYEQYF.

The V gene is TRBV4-2, the J gene TRBJ2-3; TRBD1 matches at 8 bases. The CDR3 is 15 residues long. CDR1 and CDR2 (germline): LGHNA, YNFKEQ. J gave up 7 bases and V 1 base, and 7 bases lay outside the gene matches. The CDR3 protein is CASSQGTGMGNTQYF. Here the CDR3 DNA reads TGTGCCAGCAGCCAAGGGACAGGGATGGGAAATACGCAGTATTTT.